This TCR beta chain came from a study of cytomegalovirus exposure and HLA in healthy donors. Study-level findings and limits: In an earlier analysis, in some 600 donors, most V segments appeared productive either ~90% or ~30% of the time. Later analysis demonstrated an association between a missense DCLRE1C variant and TCR beta V- and J-gene trimming. Most subjects' HLA-A and HLA-B alleles were reportedly predicted from TCR beta sequences. Per published reports, the classifier diagnosed cytomegalovirus status with high specificity and sensitivity.

In this sample, this clone turned up once. Its specificity is not known. The primer mix had 60 Vbeta and 13 Jbeta primers. The method was immunoSEQ multiplex PCR; TCRdb's version includes in-frame clones alone and lacks a portion of them. The sample includes 200,000 or so clones, around 80% of them seen just once. Germline CDR1 SGHAT, CDR2 FQNNGV. The length of the CDR3 is 15 residues. Unmatched junction bases numbered 10, after V lost 1 base and J lost 8 bases. Source material: PBMCs. The clonotype comes from a male donor in good health and CMV-seronegative. The chain combines TRBV11-2 with TRBJ1-2; 7 bases align to TRBD1. The CDR3 here is CASSLVWETGKGYTF. The CDR3 bases are TGTGCCAGCAGCTTAGTTTGGGAGACAGGGAAGGGCTACACCTTC.